Sequencing of this T cell receptor (beta chain) was carried out in a study of long-term antiretroviral therapy in people with HIV. Run at survey level, the immunoSEQ assay was version v3.0. Produced via immunoSEQ multiplex PCR; TCRdb's table is partial and in-frame only. The sample has tens of thousands of clones, roughly 92% seen once. Germline loops: CDR1 SEHNR, CDR2 FQNEAQ (reference sequence). The CDR3 spans 15 residues. V dropped 2 bases and J dropped 5; count of bases not matched to a gene: 6. In regard to this clone: Its specificity is unknown.

Broader study findings: Although diversity increased after ART, it remained lower than in transplant donor controls. Viral resistance, ART adherence and therapy changes all lacked available data.

The TCR was taken from a man aged 18 to 30 with HIV. The J gene is TRBJ2-1, the V gene TRBV7-9; the match to TRBD2 covers 7 bases. Specimen: unsorted PBMCs, collected 3.1 years after starting antiretroviral therapy. CDR3 residues: CASSLRWGGDNEQFF. CDR3 nucleotides: TGTGCCAGCAGCTTAAGGTGGGGGGGGGACAATGAGCAGTTCTTC. The full variable domain, completed using reference TRBV7-9 and TRBJ2-1, is DTGVSQNPRHKITKRGQNVTFRCDPISEHNRLYWYRQTLGQGPEFLTYFQNEAQLEKSRLLSDRFSAERPKGSFSTLEIQRTEQGDSAMYLCASSLRWGGDNEQFFGPGTRLTVL.